This T cell receptor (beta chain) was recovered during a study of blood T cell repertoires in COVID-19. The overall study: Donors in the United States, Italy and Spain gave samples during acute or convalescent COVID-19.

Authors' methods: Scientists estimated how many nucleated cells there were by amplifying reference gene primers. Some clones are missing from TCRdb's copy, which holds only in-frame ones; the method was immunoSEQ multiplex PCR. V and J calls and clone size are copied from that table; D and trimming were computed from the DNA. This table holds just over 250,000 clones, about 87% found once. Comment on this clone: One end of the junction fails to match germline, which may point to a read error.

The germline V gene encodes CDR1 LNHDA and CDR2 SQIVND (reference sequence). CDR3 length: 12 amino acids. The source of this sequence is a man aged 55 to 70 who had recovered from COVID-19. The sample comprised peripheral blood. V is TRBV19 and J is TRBJ1-1; the D gene is possibly TRBD1 (5 bases). This chain's CDR3 is CASSQWGTEAFF. The CDR3 DNA reads as TGTGCCAGTAGTCAATGGGGCACTGAAGCCTTCTTT.